Listed here are 22 T cell receptor beta chains from one sample, sequenced in a study of shared clonotypes between healthy human individuals. Produced via immunoSEQ multiplex PCR; TCRdb's table is partial and in-frame only. The repertoire holds about a million clones, with around 74% as singletons. What was sequenced was memory CD4+ T cells sorted from blood. Subset of the sample: CD45RA-negative fraction. All receptors derive from a man aged 18 to 29 in good health.

The chain uses TRBV21-1 and TRBJ1-1; TRBD1, as called in the table, went unchecked against the DNA. TRBV21-1 is shown as a pseudogene. CDR3 size: 14 residues. CDR3 region: CASSTKDRDREAFF. CDR3 nucleotide sequence: TGTGCCAGCAGCACGAAGGACCGGGACAGAGAAGCTTTCTTT.

The chain uses TRBV7-9 and TRBJ1-4, with 8 bases matching TRBD1. This CDR3 is built from 16 residues. Germline assignment: CDR1 SEHNR and CDR2 FQNEAQ (reference sequence). With 6 bases clipped from V and 4 bases from J, the junction kept 10 bases outside the gene matches. CDR3 bases: TGTGCCAGCAGACCCGGACAGGGCTTCGTTAATGAAAAACTGTTTTTT. It codes for CASRPGQGFVNEKLFF.

This clone has more than one count but fewer than ten. The chain couples TRBV7-9 to TRBJ1-4; D might be TRBD1 (5 bases). Germline V gene sequence: CDR1 SEHNR, CDR2 FQNEAQ (reference sequence). The CDR3 contains 12 residues. With 3 bases removed from V and 6 bases from J, the gap between germline ends came to 5 bases. Here the CDR3 DNA reads TGTGCCAGCAGCTTGGGGGATGAAAAACTGTTTTTT. It translates to CASSLGDEKLFF.

The gene calls are TRBV19 and TRBJ2-1; 8 bases are a match to TRBD2. Germline lookup yields CDR1 LNHDA and CDR2 SQIVND (reference sequence). The ends lost 7 bases at V and 2 bases at J; junction bases unmatched: 13. The CDR3 spans 17 residues. CDR3 sequence (DNA): TGTGCCAGTACCGGATCGCGGGGGGCGCGCCCCTACAATGAGCAGTTCTTC. Translated, it gives CASTGSRGARPYNEQFF. Drawing the rest from reference TRBV19 and TRBJ2-1, the complete variable domain is DGGITQSPKYLFRKEGQNVTLSCEQNLNHDAMYWYRQDPGQGLRLIYYSQIVNDFQKGDIAEGYSVSREKKESFPLTVTSAQKNPTAFYLCASTGSRGARPYNEQFFGPGTRLTVL.

This sequence joins TRBV28 and TRBJ2-5; TRBD1 is a possible D gene (7 bases). Trimming took 5 bases from V and 5 from J, leaving 18 bases between them. CDR1 and CDR2 from the germline V gene are MDHEN and SYDVKM. The CDR3 contains 15 residues. The CDR3 nucleotides read TGTGCCAGCAGTCCACGGACAGGAGGGGGGGAGACCCAGTACTTC. It specifies CASSPRTGGGETQYF. The entire variable domain, with the rest obtained from reference TRBV28 and TRBJ2-5, is as follows: DVKVTQSSRYLVKRTGEKVFLECVQDMDHENMFWYRQDPGLGLRLIYFSYDVKMKEKGDIPEGYSVSREKKERFSLILESASTNQTSMYLCASSPRTGGGETQYFGPGTRLLVL.

The rearrangement joins TRBV5-6 to TRBJ2-7; D is perhaps TRBD1 (5 bases). The CDR3 is made up of 14 amino acids. The ends were cut back, 1 base at V and 2 bases at J, with 10 bases in the middle. From germline, CDR1 is SGHDT and CDR2 YYEEEE. The CDR3 region has the DNA TGTGCCAGCAGCTTGTACAGGACGGCCTACGAGCAGTACTTC. This codes for CASSLYRTAYEQYF.

To note about this clone: It may be a read error: a sequence one base away is much more abundant. This CDR3 is also generated by other DNA sequences in the sample. The rearrangement joins TRBV2 to TRBJ2-3; D assignment may be TRBD1 or TRBD2 (5 bases each). Germline CDR1 and CDR2: SNHLY and FYNNEI. V was cut by 8 bases and J by 3 bases, with 24 bases left in between. The CDR3 is 17 amino acids. The CDR3 reads CASENLGWDEQTDTQYF. DNA for the CDR3: TGTGCCAGCGAGAACCTCGGGTGGGACGAACAGACAGATACGCAGTATTTT.

The chain couples TRBV5-6 to TRBJ1-4; D possibly corresponds to TRBD1 (5 bases). The CDR3 covers 14 residues. Germline loops: CDR1 SGHDT, CDR2 YYEEEE. Deletions cut 0 bases from V and 5 bases from J, with 8 bases between. The CDR3 nucleotides are TGTGCCAGCAGCTTGGGACAGCGAAATGAAAAACTGTTTTTT. This codes for CASSLGQRNEKLFF.

The chain employs TRBV5-1 and TRBJ2-5, with a weak D call TRBD2 (6 bases). Per the germline V gene, CDR1 is SGHRS and CDR2 is YFSETQ. Trimming stripped 0 bases from V and 1 base from J, with 10 bases between. The CDR3 is made up of 15 amino acids. CDR3 sequence (DNA): TGCGCCAGCAGCTTGGTGACGGGACTCCAAGAGACCCAGTACTTC. Amino acid sequence: CASSLVTGLQETQYF. The full variable domain, with the rest looked up from reference TRBV5-1 and TRBJ2-5, is KAGVTQTPRYLIKTRGQQVTLSCSPISGHRSVSWYQQTPGQGLQFLFEYFSETQRNKGNFPGRFSGRQFSNSRSEMNVSTLELGDSALYLCASSLVTGLQETQYFGPGTRLLVL.

This chain joins TRBV14 and TRBJ1-1; 9 bases line up with TRBD1. V was clipped by 4 bases and J by 4 bases; unmatched bases: 1. Germline V gene sequence: CDR1 SGHDN, CDR2 FVKESK. This CDR3 is built from 13 residues. The CDR3 nucleotides are TGTGCCAGCAGCCCACAGGGGGCCACTGAAGCTTTCTTT. Protein sequence: CASSPQGATEAFF.

In this sample, this clone turned up many times. This sample includes further DNA sequences coding for the same CDR3. The rearrangement links TRBV10-3 to TRBJ2-7; D is ambiguous. V dropped 6 bases and J dropped 0 bases, with 3 bases sitting between them. Looked up from germline, CDR1 is ENHRY and CDR2 is SYGVKD. The CDR3 length is 11 residues. The CDR3 DNA sequence: TGTGCCATCAGGAGCTCCTACGAGCAGTACTTC. This sequence encodes CAIRSSYEQYF.

V usage is TRBV13 and J usage is TRBJ2-3; 9 bases align to TRBD2. The trim removed 2 bases at V and 1 base at J, leaving 1 base unmatched. From germline, CDR1 is PRHDT and CDR2 FYEKMQ (reference sequence). The CDR3 totals 15 residues. CDR3 in DNA: TGTGCCAGCAGCTTATGGACTAGCGGCACAGATACGCAGTATTTT. Translated: CASSLWTSGTDTQYF.

Remarks on this clone: The identical CDR3 is also encoded by other nucleotide sequences in the sample. The chain joins TRBV5-1 to TRBJ1-1; a weak D match, TRBD1 (5 bases). Germline CDR1 and CDR2: SGHRS and YFSETQ. The CDR3 has 14 residues. V shed 0 bases and J shed 3 bases, with 9 bases lying between them. The CDR3 spells CASSLAGGYTEAFF. CDR3 DNA sequence: TGCGCCAGCAGCTTGGCCGGGGGGTACACTGAAGCTTTCTTT.

The chain couples TRBV6-1 to TRBJ2-7; 9 bases are a match to TRBD1. V trimming: 7 bases; J trimming: 0 bases; junction bases outside the gene matches: 4. Germline CDR1 reads MNHNS; CDR2 reads SASEGT. The CDR3 extends over 14 amino acids. CDR3 coding DNA: TGTGCCAGCAATCCGGGACAGGGCTCCTACGAGCAGTACTTC. Translating gives CASNPGQGSYEQYF.

The gene calls are TRBV7-8 and TRBJ2-7; TRBD2 is a possible D gene (5 bases). This CDR3 region has 11 residues. Per the germline V gene, CDR1 is SGHVS and CDR2 is FQNEAQ. Trimming stripped 4 bases from V and 10 bases from J, with 11 bases between. The CDR3 nucleotides are TGTGCCAGCAGCTCGAACGGGATACAGTACTTC. Protein product: CASSSNGIQYF. The complete variable domain, with remaining parts taken from reference TRBV7-8 and TRBJ2-7, reads GAGVSQSPRYKVAKRGQDVALRCDPISGHVSLFWYQQALGQGPEFLTYFQNEAQLDKSGLPSDRFFAERPEGSVSTLKIQRTQQEDSAVYLCASSSNGIQYFGPGTRLTVT.

V and J are TRBV7-9 and TRBJ2-1; no clear D. V lost 1 base to trimming and J lost 8 bases, with 18 bases between them. CDR3 length: 16 amino acids. Germline CDR1 reads SEHNR; CDR2 reads FQNEAQ (reference sequence). The chain's CDR3 is CASSLVYAYDIYEQFF. The CDR3 DNA follows: TGTGCCAGCAGCTTAGTTTACGCGTACGACATCTATGAGCAGTTCTTC.

V usage is TRBV6-6 and J usage is TRBJ1-5, with D unresolved. The length of the CDR3 is 13 residues. Germline V gene lookup returns CDR1 MNHNY and CDR2 SVGAGI (reference sequence). V lost 3 bases, J lost 4 bases, and 7 bases lay in between. The CDR3 sequence: CASSYRQNQPQHF. As DNA, the CDR3 is TGTGCCAGCAGTTATCGGCAGAATCAGCCCCAGCATTTT.

This clone was seen repeatedly, ten times or more. This rearrangement joins TRBV19 to TRBJ2-2; 7 bases are a match to TRBD1. Trimming cost V 3 bases and J 2 bases; bases outside gene matches: 3. There are 15 residues in the CDR3. Germline loops: CDR1 LNHDA, CDR2 SQIVND (reference sequence). The CDR3, as DNA: TGTGCCAGTAGTATGACAGGGACCAACACCGGGGAGCTGTTTTTT. Its translation: CASSMTGTNTGELFF.

The V gene is TRBV4-3, the J gene TRBJ2-7; TRBD2 is a possible D gene (6 bases). The CDR3 is made up of 12 amino acids. Germline V gene data show CDR1 as LGHNA and CDR2 as YSLEER. V was cut by 7 bases and J by 5 bases, with 12 bases left in between. The CDR3 protein is CASIGGIHEQYF. CDR3 bases: TGCGCCAGCATCGGGGGAATCCACGAGCAGTACTTC.

Points on this clone: Within the sample, other DNA sequences also encode this same CDR3. CDR3 sequence: CASSYQETQYF. In nucleotides, the CDR3 is TGCGCCAGCAGCTACCAAGAGACCCAGTACTTC. This chain uses TRBV5-1 with TRBJ2-5; no clear D. The germline V gene has CDR1 SGHRS and CDR2 YFSETQ. Trimming left V 3 bases short and J 0 bases short, with 0 bases between. The length of the CDR3 is 11 residues. Drawing the rest from reference TRBV5-1 and TRBJ2-5, the complete variable domain is KAGVTQTPRYLIKTRGQQVTLSCSPISGHRSVSWYQQTPGQGLQFLFEYFSETQRNKGNFPGRFSGRQFSNSRSEMNVSTLELGDSALYLCASSYQETQYFGPGTRLLVL.

The genes are TRBV11-2 and TRBJ1-2; D is uncertain. The CDR3 loop spans 16 amino acids. The V gene's germline CDR1 is SGHAT and CDR2 FQNNGV. V was clipped by 1 base and J by 3 bases, with 15 bases between them. CDR3 residues: CASSLGVRTSDYGYTF. For the CDR3, the DNA is TGTGCCAGCAGCTTAGGGGTTAGGACCTCCGACTATGGCTACACCTTC.

This rearrangement joins TRBV19 to TRBJ2-5; 11 bases are shared with TRBD2. CDR3 length: 16 amino acids. Unmatched junction bases numbered 13, after V lost 1 base and J lost 12 bases. Germline assignment: CDR1 LNHDA and CDR2 SQIVND (reference sequence). This CDR3 is CASSIGPGLAAVIEYF. The CDR3 DNA follows: TGTGCCAGTAGTATAGGGCCGGGACTAGCGGCGGTCATCGAGTACTTC.